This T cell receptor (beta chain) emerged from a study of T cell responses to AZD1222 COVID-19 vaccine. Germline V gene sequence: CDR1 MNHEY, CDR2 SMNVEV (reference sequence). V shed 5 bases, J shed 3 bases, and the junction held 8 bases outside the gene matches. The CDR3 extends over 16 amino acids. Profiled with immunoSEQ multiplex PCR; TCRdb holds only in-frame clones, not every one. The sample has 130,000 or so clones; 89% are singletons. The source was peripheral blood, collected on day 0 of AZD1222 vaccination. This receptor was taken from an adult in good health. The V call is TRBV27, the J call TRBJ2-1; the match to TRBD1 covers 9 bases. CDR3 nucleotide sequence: TGTGCCAGCAGTAACCTAGGACAGGGGTACTACAATGAGCAGTTCTTC. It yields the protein CASSNLGQGYYNEQFF.